The 11 T cell receptor beta chains reported below all come from one sample, sequenced in a study of OX40 agonist ivuxolimab in advanced cancers. Generated by immunoSEQ multiplex PCR, the TCRdb table keeps only in-frame clones and is missing some. The sample holds around 54,000 clones, 90% to 95% seen once. The source was CD4+ or CD8+ T cells sorted from blood, collected in a trial of the OX40 agonist ivuxolimab. Every receptor here comes from an adult with an advanced solid tumor such as melanoma, head and neck, liver or kidney cancer.

The chain joins TRBV27 to TRBJ2-7, with D perhaps TRBD1 or TRBD2 (5 bases each). Per the germline V gene, CDR1 is MNHEY and CDR2 is SMNVEV (reference sequence). Trimming left V 6 bases short and J 5 bases short, with 17 bases between. CDR3 length: 14 amino acids. The CDR3 nucleotides are TGTGCCAGCAGCCGGGGACCCATGGGGAACGAGCAGTACTTC. This translates into CASSRGPMGNEQYF.

The chain is built from TRBV1 and TRBJ1-5. TRBV1 is termed a pseudogene. This CDR3 region has 18 residues. Here the CDR3 DNA reads TGCACCAGCAGCCAAGAAAGGGACTACGGAGGGGGCAATCAGCCCCAGCATTTT. Protein: CTSSQERDYGGGNQPQHF.

This clone was recorded once. The rearrangement uses TRBV30 and TRBJ1-4; 12 nucleotides line up with TRBD1. The germline CDR1 and CDR2 sequences are GTSNPN and SVGIG (reference sequence). The J segment lost 8 bases and the V segment lost 3 bases, leaving 4 bases of the junction unmatched. This CDR3 is built from 14 residues. The CDR3 sequence: CAWSTGQGAEKLFF. The CDR3 nucleotides read TGTGCCTGGAGCACGGGACAGGGGGCGGAAAAACTGTTTTTT. Complete variable domain (other parts from reference TRBV30 and TRBJ1-4): SQTIHQWPATLVQPVGSPLSLECTVEGTSNPNLYWYRQAAGRGLQLLFYSVGIGQISSEVPQNLSASRPQDRQFILSSKKLLLSDSGFYLCAWSTGQGAEKLFFGSGTQLSVL.

V and J are TRBV9 and TRBJ2-1; a weak D match, TRBD1 (5 bases). This CDR3 is 14 amino acids long. V was cut by 3 bases and J by 0 bases, with 7 bases left in between. Germline loops: CDR1 SGDLS, CDR2 YYNGEE. In DNA form, the CDR3 reads TGTGCCAGCAGCGGGGGCGGCTCCTACAATGAGCAGTTCTTC. It yields the protein CASSGGGSYNEQFF.

The chain uses TRBV7-9 and TRBJ2-2, with D possibly being TRBD1 (5 bases). The CDR3 is made up of 15 amino acids. Trimming pared 1 base from V and 6 bases from J, leaving 12 bases between. CDR1 and CDR2 from the germline V gene are SEHNR and FQNEAQ (reference sequence). The chain's CDR3 is CASSLVGWGSGELFF. CDR3 DNA: TGTGCCAGCAGCTTAGTTGGCTGGGGCTCCGGGGAGCTGTTTTTT.

This chain links TRBV6-1 with TRBJ2-5; perhaps D is TRBD1 or TRBD2 (6 bases each). Germline assignment: CDR1 MNHNS and CDR2 SASEGT. The CDR3 contains 15 residues. V was clipped by 1 base and J by 0 bases, with 9 bases between them. The CDR3 DNA reads as TGTGCCAGCAGTGAAGGGGGGGCCTACCAAGAGACCCAGTACTTC. Its translation is CASSEGGAYQETQYF.

V is TRBV7-6 and J is TRBJ2-1, with 7 nucleotides matching TRBD2. Losses at the gene ends were 5 bases for V and 4 bases for J; bases not matched to a gene: 8. Germline V gene data show CDR1 as SGHVS and CDR2 as FNYEAQ. CDR3 length: 15 amino acids. CDR3 in amino acids: CASSPGASGYNEQFF. The DNA for the CDR3 is TGTGCCAGCAGCCCAGGAGCTAGCGGATACAATGAGCAGTTCTTC.

This sequence joins TRBV18 and TRBJ1-1, with D uncertain. Germline V CDR1 and CDR2: KGHSH, LQKENI. V was trimmed by 8 bases and J by 5 bases, leaving 9 bases between them. The CDR3 totals 11 residues. The CDR3 here is CASQEETEAFF. The CDR3 nucleotides read TGTGCCAGCCAAGAGGAGACTGAAGCTTTCTTT.

The chain employs TRBV7-2 and TRBJ2-1, with 11 bases fitting TRBD2. Germline V gene sequence: CDR1 SGHTA, CDR2 FQGNSA. The trim removed 5 bases at V and 2 bases at J, leaving 8 bases unmatched. The CDR3 extends over 17 amino acids. The CDR3 DNA sequence: TGTGCCAGCAGCGTCGGACTAGCGGGCCTTGCCTACAATGAGCAGTTCTTC. Its translation is CASSVGLAGLAYNEQFF.

The V call is TRBV14, the J call TRBJ2-1; 11 bases match TRBD2. V was clipped by 0 bases and J by 8 bases; unmatched bases: 6. The germline gives CDR1 SGHDN, CDR2 FVKESK. CDR3 size: 16 residues. The CDR3 DNA follows: TGTGCCAGCAGCCAAGATCTAGCGGGAGGACTACATGAGCAGTTCTTC. It encodes CASSQDLAGGLHEQFF.

The V call is TRBV18, the J call TRBJ2-7; 7 bases align to TRBD2. Trimming removed 6 bases from V and 0 bases from J; junction bases left unmatched: 5. Germline CDR1 KGHSH, CDR2 LQKENI. The CDR3 runs to 14 residues. The CDR3 DNA reads TGTGCCAGCTCTCACCGGGACTACTCCTACGAGCAGTACTTC. It is translated as CASSHRDYSYEQYF.